This T cell receptor (beta chain) was obtained from a study of blood T cells in healthy people across ages. Findings and caveats of the study: Because sorting was not performed, PBMCs prevented conclusive naive versus antigen-experienced comparison.

The CDR3 is 13 amino acids. The germline CDR1 and CDR2 sequences are KGHDR and SFDVKD. The trim removed 4 bases at V and 6 bases at J, leaving 3 bases unmatched. For the second PCR, which ran for roughly 6 to 11 cycles, a sample-barcoded 5' primer and a J-beta primer mix were used. TCRdb processed the 5' RACE reads anew with MiXCR; each CDR3 protein has one entry. The data show 1,500,000 or so distinct CDR3 sequences, 40% to 45% seen once. This clonotype was detected a few times. Antigen specificity is unknown. This receptor was identified in a woman younger than 35 in good health. The sample was blood. The rearrangement links TRBV24-1 to TRBJ2-7, with TRBD1 matching 9 bases. The CDR3 DNA reads as TGTGCCACCAGTGACCTGGACAGGGGCGAGCAGTACTTC. Protein sequence: CATSDLDRGEQYF.